This is a list of T cell receptor beta chains from one sample in a study of blood T cells in healthy people across ages. TCRdb reanalysed the 5' RACE reads using MiXCR and keeps one entry per CDR3 protein. This sample has fewer than 2,000,000 distinct CDR3 sequences, with 30% to 40% found just once. Sequencing was performed on blood. The receptors were gathered from a human donor in good health. CDR3s include the opening cysteine and the closing phenylalanine or tryptophan. The D gene is left open where the match is weak. Not all rows give a size; the values are once, few, many and, for expanded clones, a class.

clone size	V gene	J gene	D gene	CDR3 protein	CDR3 DNA
-	TRBV6-5	TRBJ2-5	TRBD2	CASSYYGRGLAGVETQYF	TGTGCCAGCAGTTATTACGGACGAGGACTAGCGGGGGTAGAGACCCAGTACTTC
-	TRBV7-6	TRBJ2-3	-	CASMSGGTDTQYF	TGTGCCAGCATGAGCGGAGGCACAGATACGCAGTATTTT
-	TRBV25-1	TRBJ1-6	-	CASRSWGDNSPLHF	TGTGCCAGCAGAAGTTGGGGAGATAATTCACCCCTCCACTTT
few	TRBV29-1	TRBJ1-1	TRBD1	CSVRQGANTEAFF	TGCAGCGTTCGACAGGGCGCGAACACTGAAGCTTTCTTT
-	TRBV7-2	TRBJ2-5	-	CASSSIWGQETQYF	TGTGCCAGCAGCTCCATTTGGGGTCAAGAGACCCAGTACTTC
-	TRBV30	TRBJ2-1	-	CAWSLIGHPHNEQFF	TGTGCCTGGAGTCTAATCGGGCACCCCCACAATGAGCAGTTCTTC
many	TRBV20-1	TRBJ2-3	-	CSAGGGADTQYF	TGCAGTGCTGGCGGAGGGGCAGATACGCAGTATTTT
-	TRBV28	TRBJ1-2	-	CASSLPWTSLNYGYTF	TGTGCCAGCAGCCTCCCGTGGACATCTCTTAACTATGGCTACACCTTC
-	TRBV7-3	TRBJ2-5	-	CASSLGSGVKETQYF	TGTGCCAGCAGCTTAGGATCAGGGGTTAAAGAGACCCAGTACTTC
few	TRBV6-6	TRBJ2-5	-	CASSYRGSETQYF	TGTGCCAGCAGTTACCGCGGGTCGGAGACCCAGTACTTC
-	TRBV20-1	TRBJ1-4	-	CSARDLGRGEKLFF	TGCAGTGCTAGAGATCTAGGGAGGGGTGAAAAACTGTTTTTT
-	TRBV11-2	TRBJ2-3	-	CASSLRGGAGRRDTQYF	TGTGCCAGCAGCCTTAGAGGTGGAGCGGGCAGGAGAGATACGCAGTATTTT
-	TRBV19	TRBJ2-5	TRBD2	CASSRFSGAYQETQYF	TGTGCCAGTAGTCGCTTCAGCGGGGCGTACCAAGAGACCCAGTACTTC
-	TRBV27	TRBJ2-7	TRBD1	CASSFSQDRGSSYEQYF	TGTGCCAGCAGTTTCTCCCAGGACAGGGGAAGCTCCTACGAGCAGTACTTC
few	TRBV12-5	TRBJ2-3	TRBD2	CASGFIAGTAPDTQYF	TGTGCTAGTGGTTTCATAGCGGGGACGGCCCCCGATACGCAGTATTTT
-	TRBV5-1	TRBJ2-1	-	CASSPPGAAYNEQFF	TGCGCCAGCAGCCCTCCGGGGGCCGCCTACAATGAGCAGTTCTTC
-	TRBV29-1	TRBJ1-2	-	CSAVKGDGYTF	TGCAGCGCTGTAAAAGGAGATGGCTACACCTTC
few	TRBV10-2	TRBJ1-1	TRBD1	CASKTGAMNTEAFF	TGCGCCAGTAAGACAGGGGCAATGAACACTGAAGCTTTCTTT
-	TRBV4-3	TRBJ2-3	TRBD2	CASSPQGLAVTDAQYF	TGCGCCAGCAGCCCCCAAGGACTAGCGGTCACAGATGCGCAGTATTTT
-	TRBV24-1	TRBJ2-2	-	CATSRVGDTGELFF	TGTGCCACCAGCCGGGTCGGTGACACCGGGGAGCTGTTTTTT
-	TRBV6-6	TRBJ1-2	TRBD1	CASSRGTAASHGYTF	TGTGCCAGCAGTCGGGGGACAGCCGCGAGTCATGGCTACACCTTC
-	TRBV12-3/TRBV12-4	TRBJ2-1	TRBD1	CASSPTGPVSDEQFF	TGTGCTAGCAGCCCGACAGGGCCCGTATCCGATGAGCAGTTCTTC
-	TRBV20-1	TRBJ1-2	-	CSARLRDGDYGYTF	TGCAGTGCTAGACTTCGGGACGGTGACTATGGCTACACCTTC
-	TRBV7-2	TRBJ2-5	TRBD2	CASSLNSGGGETQYF	TGTGCCAGCAGCTTAAACTCCGGGGGGGGAGAGACCCAGTACTTC
-	TRBV20-1	TRBJ2-7	-	CSADDRDLESYEQYF	TGCAGTGCTGATGACCGGGACTTGGAATCCTACGAGCAGTACTTC
-	TRBV5-1	TRBJ2-5	TRBD2	CASSHWGGQETQYF	TGCGCCAGCAGCCACTGGGGGGGCCAAGAGACCCAGTACTTC
few	TRBV12-3/TRBV12-4	TRBJ1-2	-	CASSPRRGRGYTF	TGTGCCAGCAGTCCCCGGAGGGGCCGTGGCTACACCTTC
-	TRBV28	TRBJ2-5	-	CASSLIVKETQYF	TGTGCCAGCAGTTTGATCGTTAAAGAGACCCAGTACTTC
-	TRBV5-5	TRBJ1-1	-	CASSFDTQPRTEAFF	TGTGCCAGCAGCTTCGACACTCAACCGAGGACTGAAGCTTTCTTT
-	TRBV2	TRBJ1-3	-	CASRPQDSGNTIYF	TGTGCCAGCAGACCACAGGACTCTGGAAACACCATATATTTT
-	TRBV5-1	TRBJ1-1	-	CASSHRGADGTEAFF	TGCGCCAGCAGCCACCGAGGGGCGGACGGCACTGAAGCTTTCTTT
-	TRBV19	TRBJ1-2	-	CASSIDQGESYTF	TGTGCCAGTAGTATAGATCAAGGGGAGAGCTACACCTTC
few	TRBV5-1	TRBJ2-7	-	CASSLDRYHEQYF	TGCGCCAGCAGCTTGGACAGGTACCACGAGCAGTACTTC
-	TRBV4-1	TRBJ1-5	TRBD1	CASSQRKGLAGQGNQPQHF	TGCGCCAGCAGCCAACGGAAAGGTCTAGCGGGACAGGGAAATCAGCCCCAGCATTTT
-	TRBV5-5	TRBJ2-3	-	CASSWGNILDTQYF	TGTGCCAGCAGCTGGGGGAACATCCTGGATACGCAGTATTTT
-	TRBV28	TRBJ1-2	TRBD1	CASRRSRTGDNYGYTF	TGTGCCAGCAGACGCAGTAGGACAGGGGACAACTATGGCTACACCTTC
few	TRBV7-2	TRBJ2-7	-	CASSPRDTYYEQYF	TGTGCCAGCAGCCCCCGGGACACCTACTACGAGCAGTACTTC
-	TRBV7-2	TRBJ2-3	-	CASSSTWLITDTQYF	TGTGCCAGCAGCTCTACGTGGCTGATCACAGATACGCAGTATTTT
-	TRBV4-3	TRBJ1-1	-	CAPHRTGNTEAFF	TGCGCCCCCCATCGGACGGGGAACACTGAAGCTTTCTTT
-	TRBV4-1	TRBJ1-2	-	CTSSQELGNYGYTF	TGCACCAGCAGCCAAGAGTTAGGGAACTATGGCTACACCTTC
-	TRBV15	TRBJ2-5	-	CATSRGTSYQETQYF	TGTGCCACCAGCAGAGGCACTAGCTACCAAGAGACCCAGTACTTC
-	TRBV28	TRBJ2-7	-	CASSLFKGNPYEQYF	TGTGCCAGCAGTTTATTTAAAGGGAACCCCTACGAGCAGTACTTC
-	TRBV5-1	TRBJ1-1	-	CASSSEDTIMEEAFF	TGCGCCAGCAGCTCGGAGGACACGATCATGGAAGAGGCTTTCTTT
-	TRBV29-1	TRBJ2-1	-	CSVEDESGPSANEQFF	TGCAGCGTTGAAGACGAGTCAGGGCCCTCGGCCAATGAGCAGTTCTTC
-	TRBV27	TRBJ2-3	-	CASGPISTDTQYF	TGTGCCAGCGGGCCGATTAGCACAGATACGCAGTATTTT
-	TRBV20-1	TRBJ2-5	TRBD2	CSATDLAGQETQYF	TGCAGTGCTACTGACCTAGCGGGGCAAGAGACCCAGTACTTC
few	TRBV5-1	TRBJ2-1	-	CASSLARAGTGNEQFF	TGCGCCAGCAGCTTGGCCAGGGCGGGGACCGGCAATGAGCAGTTCTTC
few	TRBV7-2	TRBJ2-7	-	CASSPWGRGGEQYF	TGTGCCAGCAGCCCCTGGGGTCGGGGCGGCGAGCAGTACTTC
-	TRBV10-3	TRBJ2-5	TRBD2	CAIRSGLGAQETQYF	TGTGCCATCAGGAGCGGACTAGGGGCCCAAGAGACCCAGTACTTC
-	TRBV7-9	TRBJ2-7	TRBD1	CASSTDRANSYEQYF	TGTGCCAGCAGCACGGACAGGGCAAACTCCTACGAGCAGTACTTC
few	TRBV15	TRBJ1-1	-	CATSRYPGEAFF	TGTGCCACCAGCAGATACCCAGGGGAAGCTTTCTTT
few	TRBV6-2/TRBV6-3	TRBJ1-2	-	CASSYWGGVVYGYTF	TGTGCCAGCAGTTACTGGGGGGGCGTCGTCTATGGCTACACCTTC
-	TRBV6-5	TRBJ1-5	-	CAGSVRSNQPQHF	TGTGCCGGCAGTGTTCGGAGCAATCAGCCCCAGCATTTT
-	TRBV5-6	TRBJ2-3	-	CASTLVTDTQYF	TGTGCCAGCACCTTAGTCACAGATACGCAGTATTTT
-	TRBV4-1	TRBJ2-3	-	CASSQILAGTDTQYF	TGCGCCAGCAGCCAAATATTGGCTGGCACAGATACGCAGTATTTT
-	TRBV4-1	TRBJ2-1	-	CASSQKSPRPNEQFF	TGCGCCAGCAGTCAGAAGTCCCCTCGCCCCAATGAGCAGTTCTTC
many	TRBV29-1	TRBJ2-7	TRBD1	CSVDSGGYEQYF	TGCAGCGTTGATTCAGGGGGCTACGAGCAGTACTTC
few	TRBV3-1	TRBJ2-1	TRBD1	CASSIQGARYDEQFF	TGTGCCAGCAGCATACAGGGGGCGCGTTATGATGAGCAGTTCTTC
few	TRBV7-2	TRBJ1-4	-	CASSLERAEKLFF	TGTGCCAGCAGCTTAGAGAGAGCGGAAAAACTGTTTTTT